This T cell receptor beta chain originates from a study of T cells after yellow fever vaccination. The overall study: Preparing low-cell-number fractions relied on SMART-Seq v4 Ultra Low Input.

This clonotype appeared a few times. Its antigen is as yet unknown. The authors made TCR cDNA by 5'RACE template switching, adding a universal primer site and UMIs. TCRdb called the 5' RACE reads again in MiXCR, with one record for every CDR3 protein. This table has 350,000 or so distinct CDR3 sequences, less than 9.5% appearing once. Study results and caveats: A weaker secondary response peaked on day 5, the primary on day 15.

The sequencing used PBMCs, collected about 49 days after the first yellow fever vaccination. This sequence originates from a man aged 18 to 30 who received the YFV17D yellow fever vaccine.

CDR3 residues: CASSDWQGSTEAFF. The DNA of the CDR3 is TGTGCCAGCAGTGATTGGCAGGGGAGCACTGAAGCTTTCTTT. The chain has TRBV25-1 and TRBJ1-1; tentatively, D is TRBD1 (6 bases). Trimming took 3 bases from V and 4 from J, leaving 12 bases between them. Germline CDR1 is MGHDK and CDR2 is SYGVNS. The CDR3 has 14 amino acids.